This TCR beta chain stems from a study of radiotherapy plus CTLA-4 blockade in lung cancer listed by TCRdb under 2018. Context from the whole study: Among enrolled patients, approximately 18% had an objective response and 31% reached disease control. Study-level results and caveats: The strongest predictors of response were reported to be early dynamic shifts in blood T cell clones along with a rise in serum interferon-beta following radiation. After treatment with radiotherapy and ipilimumab, TCR clones that came from tumors expanded in the peripheral blood.

Library preparation used the immunoSEQ multiplex PCR assay. TCRdb provides this immuneACCESS table in a form limited to in-frame rearrangements. Some clones are lacking; in checked studies, under half of them reflect an unresolved V gene, and why the rest are absent is not known. The sample records more than 75,000 clones, around 72% of which are singletons. The ten most abundant clones make up over 13% of the sample. In this study, focal radiation therapy paired with CTLA-4 blockade (ipilimumab) was tested in patients who had chemo-refractory metastatic non-small-cell lung cancer. Reading the germline V gene gives CDR1 SQVTM and CDR2 ANQGSEA. V loses 3 bases at its end and J loses 0 bases; junction bases beyond the gene matches: 6. The CDR3 measures 15 amino acids from cysteine to phenylalanine. Only the CDR3 part of the read is kept: 45 bases, read in frame from the first base. Notes on this clone: There is no known antigen for this receptor. No clone much larger than this one lies a single base away; base qualities are absent.

This clonotype originated in a human donor with non-small cell lung cancer that progressed on radiotherapy plus ipilimumab. The material sequenced was peripheral blood, taken from a patient treated with radiotherapy plus ipilimumab. The chain is encoded by TRBV29-1 joined to TRBJ2-3; TRBD2 fits 7 bases in the junction. Here the CDR3 is given as CSVEGLLPSTDTQYF. The nucleotide sequence is given as TGCAGCGTTGAGGGACTATTACCTAGCACAGATACGCAGTATTTT.